This entry concerns a single T cell receptor beta chain. The antigen it recognizes is unknown. There are no base qualities to consult, and no much larger clone falls within one base. PBMCs were isolated by Ficoll-Paque density gradient centrifugation. Sequencer: Illumina NovaSeq 6000. cDNA libraries for TCRalpha and TCRbeta were prepared by 5'RACE using constant-segment primers, with sample barcodes and unique molecular identifiers added. Trizol reagent was used to extract RNA from every sample. Library amplification was performed in two PCR steps, and a second sample barcode and Illumina TruSeq adapters were introduced in the second step. The libraries were sequenced on an Illumina NovaSeq using 2 x 150 bp paired-end reads. As for the original processing: The reads were demultiplexed and collapsed into UMI-guided consensus sequences using migec v1.2.7. Using mixcr v2.1.11, UMI consensuses were aligned to TRA and TRB V and J templates and then assembled into clonotypes. Expanded or contracted clonotypes were those called significant by both edgeR and NoisET, with noise models trained on biological replicates. edgeR calls used a false discovery rate-adjusted p below 0.01 and a log2 fold-change threshold of 1. As an exploratory analysis of dynamics, PCA with hierarchical clustering was applied to max-normalized trajectories of the 1000 most abundant clonotypes. The CD4 or CD8 phenotype of responding clones was assigned using the separately sequenced CD4+ and CD8+ repertoires. TCRdb trimmed public reads at Q25 via fastp, called clones via MiXCR and kept in-frame beta chains. CDR3 protein duplicates are merged, each entry listing the most common genes and DNA. For this entry, the V and J calls and clone size follow TCRdb and not the study's own pipeline. Across this sample there are about 310,000 distinct CDR3 sequences, with more than 15% seen only once. Over 20% of the sample lies in the top ten.

The entry originates in a study of T-cell memory formation after mild COVID-19 (dated by TCRdb to about 2021). For the wider study: Most TCR sequence clusters were specific to one of the two donors. T-cell clones expanding and contracting after mild COVID-19 in two donors were tracked by longitudinal TCRalpha and TCRbeta repertoire sequencing. The cohort comprised two young, previously healthy adult volunteers, one female and one male.

The CDR3 sequence holds 16 residues, the cysteine and phenylalanine included. Only CDR3 DNA remains: 48 bases, in frame from the first base. The germline V gene (reference sequence) yields SEHNR for CDR1 and FQNEAQ for CDR2. Relative to germline, V is missing 10 bases and J is missing 3 bases, with 14 bases of the junction outside any gene match. On the study overall, not on this receptor specifically: Only a couple of mild cases were covered by the study, and larger cohorts that include severe cases with pre-infection samples were considered necessary. Some responding clones were found in pre-infection memory, which suggests that pre-existing cross-reactive memory T cells took part in the SARS-CoV-2 response. From day 15 to 85, contracting clones showed balanced CD4/CD8 phenotypes, whereas a second wave of clones that expanded from day 15 to 37 leaned towards CD4+. Whether the second-wave clones peaking on day 37 were SARS-CoV-2 specific was not confirmed. Contracting CD4+ clones appeared mostly in the CM and EM memory subsets, whereas CD8+ clones were enriched in EMRA.

The V gene is TRBV7-9 and the J gene is TRBJ2-5; TRBD1 aligns with 10 central bases. The sequenced sample was PBMCs or a T cell subset sorted from them (not recorded which). The clonotype was recovered from a man younger than 35 who had mild COVID-19 (a few samples of this study predate the infection). The sample titles of this study are shuffled in the database, so cell type and time point are left out; the donor was told from shared clones. The CDR3 in this case is CATSGTGVEGEETQYF. The sequenced DNA: TGTGCCACCTCCGGGACAGGGGTGGAGGGAGAAGAGACCCAGTACTTC.